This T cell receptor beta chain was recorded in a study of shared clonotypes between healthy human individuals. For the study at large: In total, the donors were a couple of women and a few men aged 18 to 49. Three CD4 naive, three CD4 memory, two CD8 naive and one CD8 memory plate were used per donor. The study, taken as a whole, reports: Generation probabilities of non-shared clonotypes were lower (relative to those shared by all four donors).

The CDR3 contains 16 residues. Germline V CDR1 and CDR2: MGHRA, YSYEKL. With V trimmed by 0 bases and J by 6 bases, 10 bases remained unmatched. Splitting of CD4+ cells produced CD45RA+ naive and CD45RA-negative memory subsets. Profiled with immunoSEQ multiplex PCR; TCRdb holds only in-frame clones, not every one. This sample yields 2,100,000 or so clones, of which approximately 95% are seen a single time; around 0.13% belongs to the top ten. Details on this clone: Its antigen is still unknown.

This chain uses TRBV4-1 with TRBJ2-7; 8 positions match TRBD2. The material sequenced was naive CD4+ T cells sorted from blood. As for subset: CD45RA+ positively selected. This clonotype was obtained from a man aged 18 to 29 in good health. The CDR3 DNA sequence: TGCGCCAGCAGCCAAGATCCCAGCGGGAGCGAGGGCGAGCAGTACTTC. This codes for CASSQDPSGSEGEQYF.